The 14 T cell receptor beta chains below were found in one sample sequenced in a study of T cells expressing NK-cell markers. One entry per CDR3 protein, without DNA, is what TCRdb gives after re-calling the 5' RACE reads. This listing includes over 350,000 distinct CDR3 sequences. Sequencing used blood T cells: a sorted CD56 or NKG2C T cell subset, CD4+ or CD8+ T cells, or bulk PBMC T cells (not recorded which). The receptors come from a woman between 50 and 59 years old in good health.

The chain employs TRBV5-1 and TRBJ2-5; TCRdb indicates TRBD1, and absent DNA this call remains unverified. The CDR3 is 15 residues long. The germline CDR1 and CDR2 sequences are SGHRS and YFSETQ. The CDR3 protein is CASSLREPSGETQYF.

The chain is built from TRBV4-1 and TRBJ2-5. The germline gives CDR1 MGHRA, CDR2 YSYEKL. The CDR3 sequence is 15 residues long. This chain's CDR3 is CASSQDKGKVETQYF.

The rearrangement joins TRBV20-1 to TRBJ2-3; TCRdb's D call of TRBD1 is untestable without DNA. Germline assignment: CDR1 DFQATT and CDR2 SNEGSKA (reference sequence). The CDR3 has 13 residues. This CDR3 is CSAGDRITDTQYF.

This CDR3 reads CASSEGPGSSKTDTQYF. The chain joins TRBV5-1 to TRBJ2-3; TCRdb returns TRBD1, unconfirmable since there is no DNA. The germline V gene has CDR1 SGHRS and CDR2 YFSETQ. The CDR3 runs 17 residues.

The chain uses TRBV6-5 and TRBJ2-4; TCRdb selects TRBD2, and the lack of DNA leaves this call unchecked. The CDR3 has 14 residues. CDR1 and CDR2 (germline): MNHEY, SVGAGI. The chain's CDR3 is CASSVGPRFPIQYF.

The gene calls are TRBV28 and TRBJ1-1; the TCRdb call, TRBD1, lacks DNA for checking. This CDR3 spans 14 amino acids. CDR1 is MDHEN and CDR2 is SYDVKM in the germline V gene. CDR3 residues: CAGGQGPMNTEAFF.

The V call is TRBV7-9, the J call TRBJ1-2. The CDR3 runs to 15 residues. In germline, CDR1 is SEHNR, CDR2 FQNEAQ (reference sequence). CDR3 sequence reads: CASSLGRQRWDGYTF.

The V and J genes are TRBV19 and TRBJ2-3; with no DNA, the TCRdb D assignment of TRBD1 cannot be verified. The CDR3 length is 13 residues. The germline V gene encodes CDR1 LNHDA and CDR2 SQIVND (reference sequence). CDR3: CASSEGTKDTQYF.

The V and J genes are TRBV18 and TRBJ2-3; TCRdb lists TRBD2, though no DNA is available to test this call. This CDR3 is 16 amino acids long. Per the germline V gene, CDR1 is KGHSH and CDR2 is LQKENI. CDR3 protein: CASSPTTSGKPDTQYF.

The rearrangement uses TRBV4-2 and TRBJ2-3; TCRdb selects TRBD2, and the lack of DNA leaves this call unchecked. The germline CDR1 and CDR2 sequences are LGHNA and YNFKEQ. The CDR3 spans 20 residues. The CDR3 loop is CASSHPPRTSGTKSTDTQYF.

This chain connects TRBV7-9 to TRBJ2-3. CDR3 length: 14 residues. In germline, CDR1 is SEHNR, CDR2 FQNEAQ (reference sequence). CDR3 residues: CASSPVGLDDTQYF.

CDR3: CASSLLGQSFAGELFF. The rearrangement uses TRBV5-1 and TRBJ2-2; TCRdb designates TRBD1, a call that cannot be tested without DNA. CDR1 SGHRS and CDR2 YFSETQ come from the germline V gene. The CDR3 extends over 16 amino acids.

The chain combines TRBV7-2 with TRBJ2-1; TCRdb returns TRBD2, unconfirmable since there is no DNA. The CDR3 has 20 residues. CDR1 SGHTA and CDR2 FQGNSA come from the germline V gene. This CDR3 reads CASSRRGPSGSRVSYNEQFF. Filled out from reference TRBV7-2 and TRBJ2-1, the complete variable domain reads GAGVSQSPSNKVTEKGKDVELRCDPISGHTALYWYRQSLGQGLEFLIYFQGNSAPDKSGLPSDRFSAERTGGSVSTLTIQRTQQEDSAVYLCASSRRGPSGSRVSYNEQFFGPGTRLTVL.

J is TRBJ2-2 and V is TRBV27; TCRdb's D gene call, TRBD1, goes unchecked for lack of DNA. CDR3 length equals 16 residues. Germline V lookup: CDR1 MNHEY, CDR2 SMNVEV (reference sequence). The CDR3 spells CASSTPQGQHTGELFF.